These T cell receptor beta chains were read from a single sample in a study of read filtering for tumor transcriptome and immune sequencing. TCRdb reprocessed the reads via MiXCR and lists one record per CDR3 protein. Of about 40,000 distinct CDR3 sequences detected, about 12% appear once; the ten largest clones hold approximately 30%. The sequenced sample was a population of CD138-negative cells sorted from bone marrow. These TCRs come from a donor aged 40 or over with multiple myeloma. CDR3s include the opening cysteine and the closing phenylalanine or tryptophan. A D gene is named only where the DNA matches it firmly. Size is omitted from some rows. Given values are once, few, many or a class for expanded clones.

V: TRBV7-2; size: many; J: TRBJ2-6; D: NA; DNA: TGTGCCAGCAGCTCCCGACCGTACTCTGGGGCCAACGTCCTGACTTTC; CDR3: CASSSRPYSGANVLTF
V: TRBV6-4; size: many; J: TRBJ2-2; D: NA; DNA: TGTGCCAGCACCGCCGAGACAGGATCGAACACCGGGGAGCTGTTTTTT; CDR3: CASTAETGSNTGELFF
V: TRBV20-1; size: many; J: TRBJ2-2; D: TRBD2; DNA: TGCAGTGCTATGGGACTAGCGGGGGAGACGAACACCGGGGAGCTGTTTTTT; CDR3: CSAMGLAGETNTGELFF
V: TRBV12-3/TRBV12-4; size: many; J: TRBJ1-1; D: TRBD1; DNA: TGTGCCAGCAGTTGGACAGGTGAGGGGACTGAAGCTTTCTTT; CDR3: CASSWTGEGTEAFF
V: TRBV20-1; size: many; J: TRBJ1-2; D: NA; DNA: TGCAGTGCTAGAGTCGGACACGTGGGCTATGGCTACACCTTC; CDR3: CSARVGHVGYGYTF
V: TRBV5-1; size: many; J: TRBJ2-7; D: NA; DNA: TGCGCCAGCAGCTGGGACTCAACTTCAGTCTACGAGCAGTACTTC; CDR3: CASSWDSTSVYEQYF
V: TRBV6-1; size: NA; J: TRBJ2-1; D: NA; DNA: TGTGCCAGCAGTGAGTCTTACTGGGGAGAGCAGTTCTTC; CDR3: CASSESYWGEQFF
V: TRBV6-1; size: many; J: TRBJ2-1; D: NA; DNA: TGTGCCAGCAGTGAAGACAGTGGAAGCGTGAATGAGCAGTTCTTC; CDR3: CASSEDSGSVNEQFF
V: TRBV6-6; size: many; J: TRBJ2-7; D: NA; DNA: TGTGCCACCGGGGGCGGGAACGAGCAGTACTTC; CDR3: CATGGGNEQYF
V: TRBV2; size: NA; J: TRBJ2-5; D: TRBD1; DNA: TGTGCCAGCAGCGGACAGGGAGAGACCCAGTACTTC; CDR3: CASSGQGETQYF
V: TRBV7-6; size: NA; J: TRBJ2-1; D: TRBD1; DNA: TGTGCCATCATCCAGAGTCCGAGACAGGGCCTCGGTGATGAGCAGTTCTTC; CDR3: CAIIQSPRQGLGDEQFF
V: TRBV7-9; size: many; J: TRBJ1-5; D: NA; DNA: TGTGCCAGCAGCTTAGGGGATCAGCCCCAGCATTTT; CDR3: CASSLGDQPQHF
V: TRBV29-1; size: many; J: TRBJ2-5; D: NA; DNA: TGCAGCGTTGGAAGTCACCAGGGGACCCAGTACTTC; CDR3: CSVGSHQGTQYF
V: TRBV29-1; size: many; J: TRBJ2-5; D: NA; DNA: TGCAGCGTTCGTCCCCCCGCCCAAGAGACCCAGTACTTC; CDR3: CSVRPPAQETQYF
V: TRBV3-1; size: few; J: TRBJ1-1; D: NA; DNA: TGTGCCAGCAGTCGCCCAGGCCACGGCACTGAAGCTTTCTTT; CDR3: CASSRPGHGTEAFF
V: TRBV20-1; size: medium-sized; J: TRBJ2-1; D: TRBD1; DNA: TGCAGTGCTTGGACAGGGTACCACAATGAGCAGTTCTTC; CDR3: CSAWTGYHNEQFF
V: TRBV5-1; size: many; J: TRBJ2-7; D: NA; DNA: TGCGCCAGCAGCTTGGTTCCGGGAACCTACGAGCAGTACTTC; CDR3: CASSLVPGTYEQYF
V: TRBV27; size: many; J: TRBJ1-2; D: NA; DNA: TGTGCCAGCAGTTTAAACGGCTGGAACTATGGCTACACCTTC; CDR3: CASSLNGWNYGYTF
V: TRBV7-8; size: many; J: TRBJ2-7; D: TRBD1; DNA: TGTGCCAGCAGCCTCTGGACAGGGGTCACCTACGAGCAGTACTTC; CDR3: CASSLWTGVTYEQYF
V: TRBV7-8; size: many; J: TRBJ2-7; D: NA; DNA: TGTGCCAGCGGATTTACGGGGTACGAGCAGTACTTC; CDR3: CASGFTGYEQYF
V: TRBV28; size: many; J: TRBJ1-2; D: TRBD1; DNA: TGTGCCAGCAGTCCCTACAGGGGCCCCGGCTACACCTTC; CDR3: CASSPYRGPGYTF
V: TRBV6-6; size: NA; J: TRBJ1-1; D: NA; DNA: TGTGCCAGCAGTTACTCACATACTGAAGCTTTCTTT; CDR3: CASSYSHTEAFF
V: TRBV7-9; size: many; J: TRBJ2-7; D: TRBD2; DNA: TGTGCCAGCAGCCCCGTCGGCGGGGGTTTCTCCTACGAGCAGTACTTC; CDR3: CASSPVGGGFSYEQYF
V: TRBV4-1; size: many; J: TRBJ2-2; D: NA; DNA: TGCGCCAGCAGCCAAGGCAGGGCGGCCGGGGAGCTGTTTTTT; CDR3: CASSQGRAAGELFF
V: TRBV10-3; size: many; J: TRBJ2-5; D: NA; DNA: TGTGCCATCAGTGATAGGGAATCCCGACAAGAGACCCAGTACTTC; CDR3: CAISDRESRQETQYF
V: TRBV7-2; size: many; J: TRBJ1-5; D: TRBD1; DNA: TGTGCCAGCAGCTTAGCGGGGACAGAACGCGATCAGCCCCAGCATTTT; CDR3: CASSLAGTERDQPQHF
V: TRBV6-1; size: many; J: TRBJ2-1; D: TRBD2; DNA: TGTGCCAGCAGACTAGCGGGGTCCTACAATGAGCAGTTCTTC; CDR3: CASRLAGSYNEQFF
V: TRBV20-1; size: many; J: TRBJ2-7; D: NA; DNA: TGCAGTGCTAACAGAGCCTACGAGCAGTACTTC; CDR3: CSANRAYEQYF
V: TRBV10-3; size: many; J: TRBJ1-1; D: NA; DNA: TGTGCCATCAGTGAGTCGGCAGGGATCACTGAAGCTTTCTTT; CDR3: CAISESAGITEAFF